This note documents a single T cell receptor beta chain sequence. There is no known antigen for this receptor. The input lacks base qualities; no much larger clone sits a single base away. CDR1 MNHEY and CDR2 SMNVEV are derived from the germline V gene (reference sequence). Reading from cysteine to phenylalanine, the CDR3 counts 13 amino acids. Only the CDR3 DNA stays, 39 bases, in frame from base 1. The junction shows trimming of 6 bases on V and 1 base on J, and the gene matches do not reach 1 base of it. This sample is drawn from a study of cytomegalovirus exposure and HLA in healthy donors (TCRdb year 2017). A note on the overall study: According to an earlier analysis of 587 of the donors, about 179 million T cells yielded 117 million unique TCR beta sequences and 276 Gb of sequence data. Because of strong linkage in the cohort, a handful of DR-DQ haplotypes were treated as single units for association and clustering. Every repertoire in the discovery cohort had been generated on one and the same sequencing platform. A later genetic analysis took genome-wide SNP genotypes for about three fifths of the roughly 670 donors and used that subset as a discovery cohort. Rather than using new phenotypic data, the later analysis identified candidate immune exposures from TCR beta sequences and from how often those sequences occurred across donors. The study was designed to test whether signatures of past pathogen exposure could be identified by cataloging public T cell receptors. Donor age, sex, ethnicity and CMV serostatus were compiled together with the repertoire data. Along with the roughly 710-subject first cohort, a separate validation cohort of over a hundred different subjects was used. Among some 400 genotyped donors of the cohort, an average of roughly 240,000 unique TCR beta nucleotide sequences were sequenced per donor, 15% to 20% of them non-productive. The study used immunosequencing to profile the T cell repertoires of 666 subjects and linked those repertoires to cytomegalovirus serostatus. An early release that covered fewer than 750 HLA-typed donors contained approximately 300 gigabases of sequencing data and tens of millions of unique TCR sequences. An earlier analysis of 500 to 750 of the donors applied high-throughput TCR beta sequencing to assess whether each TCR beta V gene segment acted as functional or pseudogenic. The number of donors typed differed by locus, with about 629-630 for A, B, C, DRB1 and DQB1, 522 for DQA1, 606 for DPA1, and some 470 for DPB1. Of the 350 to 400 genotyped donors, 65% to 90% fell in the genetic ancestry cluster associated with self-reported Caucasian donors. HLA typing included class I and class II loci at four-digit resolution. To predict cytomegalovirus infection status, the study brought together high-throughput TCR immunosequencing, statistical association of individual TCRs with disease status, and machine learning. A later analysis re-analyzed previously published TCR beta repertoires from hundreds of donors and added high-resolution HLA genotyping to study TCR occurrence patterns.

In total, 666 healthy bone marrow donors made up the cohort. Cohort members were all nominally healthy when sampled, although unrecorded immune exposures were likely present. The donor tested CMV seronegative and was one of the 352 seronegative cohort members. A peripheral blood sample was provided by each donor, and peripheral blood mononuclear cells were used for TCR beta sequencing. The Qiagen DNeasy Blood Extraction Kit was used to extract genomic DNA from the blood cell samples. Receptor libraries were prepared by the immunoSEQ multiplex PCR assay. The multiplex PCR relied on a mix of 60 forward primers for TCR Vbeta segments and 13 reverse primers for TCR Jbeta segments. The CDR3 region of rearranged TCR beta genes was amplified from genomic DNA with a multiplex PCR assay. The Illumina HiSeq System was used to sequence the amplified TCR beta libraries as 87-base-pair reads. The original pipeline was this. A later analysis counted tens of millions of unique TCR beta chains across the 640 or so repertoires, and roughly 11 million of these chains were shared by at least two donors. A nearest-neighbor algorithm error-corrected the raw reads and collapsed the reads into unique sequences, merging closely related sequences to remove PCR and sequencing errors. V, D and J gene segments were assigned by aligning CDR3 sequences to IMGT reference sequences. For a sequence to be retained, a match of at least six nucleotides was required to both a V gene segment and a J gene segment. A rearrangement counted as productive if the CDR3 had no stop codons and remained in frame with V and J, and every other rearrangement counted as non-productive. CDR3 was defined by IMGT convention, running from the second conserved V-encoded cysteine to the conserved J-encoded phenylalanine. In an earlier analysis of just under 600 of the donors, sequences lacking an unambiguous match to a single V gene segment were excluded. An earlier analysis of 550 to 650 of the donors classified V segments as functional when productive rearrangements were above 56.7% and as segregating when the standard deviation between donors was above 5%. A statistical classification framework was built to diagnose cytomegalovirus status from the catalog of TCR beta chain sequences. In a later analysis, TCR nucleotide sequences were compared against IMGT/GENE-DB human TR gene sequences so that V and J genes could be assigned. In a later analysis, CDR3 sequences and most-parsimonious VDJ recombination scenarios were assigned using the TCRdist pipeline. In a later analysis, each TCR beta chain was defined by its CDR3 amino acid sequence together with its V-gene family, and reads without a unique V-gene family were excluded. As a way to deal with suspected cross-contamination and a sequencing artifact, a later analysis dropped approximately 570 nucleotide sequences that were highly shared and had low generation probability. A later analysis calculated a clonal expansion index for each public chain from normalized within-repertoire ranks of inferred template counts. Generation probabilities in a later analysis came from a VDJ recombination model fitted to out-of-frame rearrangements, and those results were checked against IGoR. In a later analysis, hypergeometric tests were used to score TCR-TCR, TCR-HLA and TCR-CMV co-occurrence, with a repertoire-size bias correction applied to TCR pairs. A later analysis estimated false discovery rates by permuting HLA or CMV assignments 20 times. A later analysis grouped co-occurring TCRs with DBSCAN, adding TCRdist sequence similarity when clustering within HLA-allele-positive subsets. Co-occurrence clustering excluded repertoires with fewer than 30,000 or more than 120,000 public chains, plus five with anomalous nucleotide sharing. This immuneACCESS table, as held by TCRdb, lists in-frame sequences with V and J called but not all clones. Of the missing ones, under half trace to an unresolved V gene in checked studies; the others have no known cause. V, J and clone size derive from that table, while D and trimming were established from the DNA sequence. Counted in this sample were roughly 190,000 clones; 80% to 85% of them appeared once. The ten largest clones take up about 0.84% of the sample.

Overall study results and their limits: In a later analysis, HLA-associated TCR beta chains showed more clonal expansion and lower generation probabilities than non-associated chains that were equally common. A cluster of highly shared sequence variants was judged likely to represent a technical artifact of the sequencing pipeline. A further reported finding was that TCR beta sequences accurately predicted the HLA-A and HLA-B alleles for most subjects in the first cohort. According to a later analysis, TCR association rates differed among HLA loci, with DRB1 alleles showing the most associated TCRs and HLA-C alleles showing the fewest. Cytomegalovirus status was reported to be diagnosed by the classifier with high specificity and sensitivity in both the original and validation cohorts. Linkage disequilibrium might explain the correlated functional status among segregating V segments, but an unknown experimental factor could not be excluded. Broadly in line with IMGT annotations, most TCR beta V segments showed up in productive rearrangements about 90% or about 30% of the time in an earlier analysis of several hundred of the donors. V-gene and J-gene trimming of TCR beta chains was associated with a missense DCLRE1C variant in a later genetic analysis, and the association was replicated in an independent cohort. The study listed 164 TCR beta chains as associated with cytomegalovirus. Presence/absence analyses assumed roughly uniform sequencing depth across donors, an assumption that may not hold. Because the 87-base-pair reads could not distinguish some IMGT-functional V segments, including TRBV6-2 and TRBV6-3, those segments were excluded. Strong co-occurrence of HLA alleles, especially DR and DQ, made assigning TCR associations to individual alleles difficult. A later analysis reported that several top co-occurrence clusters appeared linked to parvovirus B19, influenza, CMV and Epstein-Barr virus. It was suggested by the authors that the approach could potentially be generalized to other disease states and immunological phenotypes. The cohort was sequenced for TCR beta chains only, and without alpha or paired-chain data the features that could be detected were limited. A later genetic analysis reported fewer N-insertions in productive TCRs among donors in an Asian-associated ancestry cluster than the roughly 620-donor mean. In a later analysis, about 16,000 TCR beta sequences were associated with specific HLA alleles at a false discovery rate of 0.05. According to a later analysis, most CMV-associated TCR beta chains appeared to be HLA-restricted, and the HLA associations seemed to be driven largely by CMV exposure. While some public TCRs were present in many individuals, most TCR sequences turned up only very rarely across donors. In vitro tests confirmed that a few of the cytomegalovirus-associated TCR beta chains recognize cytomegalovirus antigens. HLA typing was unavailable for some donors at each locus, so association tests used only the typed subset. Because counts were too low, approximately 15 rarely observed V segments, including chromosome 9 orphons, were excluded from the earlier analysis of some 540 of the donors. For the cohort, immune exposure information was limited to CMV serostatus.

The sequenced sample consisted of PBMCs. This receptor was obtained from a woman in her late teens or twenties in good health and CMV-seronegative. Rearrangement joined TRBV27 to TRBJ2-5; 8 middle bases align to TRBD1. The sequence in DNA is TGTGCCAGCAGCGGACAGGGCCAAGAGACCCAGTACTTC. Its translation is CASSGQGQETQYF.